These 24 T cell receptor beta chains share one sample of origin, sequenced in a study of T cells in Graves' hyperthyroidism and ophthalmopathy (dated by TCRdb to the late 2010s). Receptors were amplified or captured by multiplex PCR. The listed sequencing device is Illumina HiSeq 2000. The TCR beta CDR3 regions were amplified from RNA transcripts. The TCR CDR3 was subjected to a first round of RT-PCR using the HTBI primer set and the Qiagen OneStep RT-PCR kit. The public reads were run again by TCRdb, first through fastp at Q25 and then through MiXCR, and only productive beta chains were kept. Every distinct CDR3 protein forms one entry, paired with its most common genes and DNA. The sample contains hundreds of thousands of distinct CDR3 sequences, about a sixth of them found a single time. Around 4% of the sample goes to the ten largest clones. Sample: blood. These receptors were taken from a young woman with Graves' hyperthyroidism.

The sample holds a few counts of this clonotype. The genes are TRBV4-1 and TRBJ2-7; no firm D call. The CDR3 has 13 residues. Between the trimmed V and J ends, which lost 4 bases and 6 bases, there was a span of 13 bases. The V gene's germline CDR1 is MGHRA and CDR2 YSYEKL. CDR3 DNA: TGCGCCAGCAGCCTTCAACCGCGGCTCGAGCAGTACTTC. Its translation is CASSLQPRLEQYF.

Many counts were recorded for this clonotype. The genes are TRBV10-3 and TRBJ2-1; 8 nucleotides agree with TRBD2. This CDR3 is built from 16 residues. Trimming cost V 4 bases and J 6 bases; bases outside gene matches: 11. The V gene's germline CDR1 is ENHRY and CDR2 SYGVKD. The CDR3 reads CAISGPTSDELNEQFF. The CDR3 bases are TGTGCCATCAGTGGGCCGACTAGCGATGAACTCAATGAGCAGTTCTTC.

This clonotype was found many times. V and J are TRBV29-1 and TRBJ2-3; D unclear. The germline V gene has CDR1 SQVTM and CDR2 ANQGSEA. This CDR3 comprises 14 residues. Deletions cut 6 bases from V and 0 bases from J, with 13 bases between. The CDR3 coding sequence is TGCAGCGTAACCCTTCCTACTAGCACAGATACGCAGTATTTT. Amino acids: CSVTLPTSTDTQYF.

There are many counts of this clonotype. The chain is built from TRBV28 and TRBJ2-7, with a weak D call TRBD2 (5 bases). The germline V gene has CDR1 MDHEN and CDR2 SYDVKM. The V gene lost 7 bases and the J gene lost 5 bases, with 15 bases spanning the gap. This CDR3 contains 13 residues. CDR3 in amino acids: CASNIFGSDEQYF. CDR3 sequence (DNA): TGTGCCAGCAACATATTTGGGAGCGACGAGCAGTACTTC.

This clonotype came up many times. This chain joins TRBV9 and TRBJ2-5; perhaps TRBD1 as D (6 bases). The CDR3 consists of 14 residues. V lost 3 bases to trimming and J lost 5 bases, with 14 bases between them. CDR1 SGDLS and CDR2 YYNGEE come from the germline V gene. This CDR3 is CASSAYRADETQYF. The DNA of the CDR3 is TGTGCCAGCAGCGCCTACAGGGCCGATGAGACCCAGTACTTC.

This clonotype was counted at least ten times. The chain links TRBV27 to TRBJ1-1; maybe TRBD1 (6 bases). This CDR3 has 13 residues. Germline V lookup: CDR1 MNHEY, CDR2 SMNVEV (reference sequence). The V end lost 3 bases, the J end lost 4 bases, and 9 bases lay between the germline ends. In DNA form, the CDR3 reads TGTGCCAGCAGTTTCGCAGGGGCCACTGAAGCTTTCTTT. Translation: CASSFAGATEAFF.

The chain recombines TRBV30 with TRBJ1-5; no clear D. CDR3 length: 12 amino acids. V lost 2 bases to trimming and J lost 4 bases, with 6 bases between them. Germline CDR1 reads GTSNPN; CDR2 reads SVGIG (reference sequence). CDR3 DNA sequence: TGTGCCTGGAGTTTGACAAATCAGCCCCAGCATTTT. Translated: CAWSLTNQPQHF.

This clonotype was counted only a few times. V gene TRBV20-1 combines with J gene TRBJ2-1, with D possibly being TRBD2 (5 bases). V was shortened by 2 bases and J by 0 bases, with 11 bases between the two germline ends. Germline loops: CDR1 DFQATT, CDR2 SNEGSKA (reference sequence). CDR3 size: 15 residues. CDR3: CSARLQRSSYNEQFF. For the CDR3, the DNA is TGCAGTGCTAGACTGCAGCGGAGCTCCTACAATGAGCAGTTCTTC.

This clonotype was observed many times. The gene calls are TRBV5-1 and TRBJ2-1, with 8 bases aligning to TRBD2. The CDR3 extends over 15 amino acids. The junction had 6 bases not matched to a gene; V was cut back by 5 bases and J by 2 bases. CDR1 SGHRS and CDR2 YFSETQ come from the germline V gene. DNA for the CDR3: TGCGCCAGCAGTATCGGGAGGGCCCCCTACAATGAGCAGTTCTTC. Protein: CASSIGRAPYNEQFF.

The sample holds many counts of this clonotype. The chain employs TRBV7-2 and TRBJ1-2; no clear D. CDR3 size: 13 residues. V was trimmed by 5 bases and J by 4 bases, leaving 11 bases between them. In germline, CDR1 is SGHTA, CDR2 FQGNSA. The chain's CDR3 is CASSQGKLYGYTF. CDR3 DNA sequence: TGTGCCAGCAGCCAAGGGAAGCTCTATGGCTACACCTTC. The full variable domain, its missing parts supplied by reference TRBV7-2 and TRBJ1-2, is GAGVSQSPSNKVTEKGKDVELRCDPISGHTALYWYRQSLGQGLEFLIYFQGNSAPDKSGLPSDRFSAERTGGSVSTLTIQRTQQEDSAVYLCASSQGKLYGYTFGSGTRLTVV.

In its sample, this clonotype was seen many times. This sequence joins TRBV28 and TRBJ2-7; no definite D call. V shed 2 bases and J shed 6 bases, with 8 bases lying between them. CDR1 and CDR2 from the germline V gene are MDHEN and SYDVKM. This CDR3 has 12 residues. The CDR3 region is CASSLPGGEQYF. The CDR3 nucleotides are TGTGCCAGCAGTTTACCAGGTGGCGAGCAGTACTTC.

A few counts support this clonotype. A much larger clone differs by one base, so this may be a read error. This chain uses TRBV12-3 or TRBV12-4 with TRBJ1-1; TRBD1 matches at 7 bases. This CDR3 comprises 12 residues. The CDR3, as DNA: TGTGCCGGCAGCCTGGCTACCAGGGGGGCTTTCTTT. Translated, it gives CAGSLATRGAFF.

This clonotype appeared many times. The chain has TRBV29-1 and TRBJ2-7, with 8 nucleotides matching TRBD1. J lost 5 bases, V lost 1 base, and 7 bases had no gene match. CDR1 is SQVTM and CDR2 is ANQGSEA in the germline V gene. The CDR3 contains 14 residues. The CDR3 coding sequence is TGCAGCGTTGAAGGCCCAGGGGGCGTACACGAGCAGTACTTC. Its protein product is CSVEGPGGVHEQYF.

Only a few counts were recorded for this clonotype. This sequence joins TRBV19 and TRBJ1-1; D is unresolved. V gave up 6 bases and J gave up 11 bases, with 13 bases separating them. The CDR3 runs to 11 residues. From germline, CDR1 is LNHDA and CDR2 SQIVND (reference sequence). CDR3 region: CASSVGVRAFF. CDR3 DNA: TGTGCCAGTAGCGTAGGCGTTCGGGCTTTCTTT.

This clonotype was seen more than once but under ten times. V and J are TRBV2 and TRBJ2-3, with 14 positions matching TRBD2. The CDR3 is made up of 14 amino acids. The germline V gene encodes CDR1 SNHLY and CDR2 FYNNEI. V gave up 7 bases and J gave up 6 bases; unmatched junction bases: 3. The CDR3 is CASKTSGRVDTQYF. CDR3 DNA sequence: TGTGCCAGCAAGACTAGCGGGAGGGTGGATACGCAGTATTTT.

This clonotype was detected ten times or more. The chain joins TRBV28 to TRBJ2-7; D ambiguous. Germline assignment: CDR1 MDHEN and CDR2 SYDVKM. The CDR3 sequence is 11 residues long. The germline V and J ends were trimmed by 6 bases and 3 bases, with 6 bases remaining between them. CDR3 sequence: CASRVRYEQYF. DNA for the CDR3: TGTGCCAGCAGGGTTCGCTACGAGCAGTACTTC.

The rearrangement uses TRBV9 and TRBJ2-7; 13 nucleotides match TRBD2. The V segment lost 4 bases and the J segment 3 bases; nucleotides outside the gene matches: 10. Per the germline V gene, CDR1 is SGDLS and CDR2 is YYNGEE. CDR3 length equals 17 residues. CDR3 coding DNA: TGTGCCAGCAGCCCAGACTCGACTAGCGGGAGGTACTACGAGCAGTACTTC. It is translated as CASSPDSTSGRYYEQYF.

Notes on this clonotype: This sequence may be a read error, since a much larger clone differs from it by one base. The CDR3 nucleotides read TGTGCCGTCTTGGGACTAGCGGCCACATTGAACACCGGGGGGCTGTTTTTT. It specifies CAVLGLAATLNTGGLFF. This chain joins TRBV28 and TRBJ2-2; 11 bases map to TRBD2. The V gene's germline CDR1 is MDHEN and CDR2 SYDVKM. CDR3 size: 17 residues.

The DNA of the CDR3 is TGTGCCAGCAGCGTAGAATCGGGGGGCAACTATGGCTACACCTTC. It translates to CASSVESGGNYGYTF. The chain combines TRBV9 with TRBJ1-2; a possible D gene is TRBD1 (6 bases). Trimming left V 0 bases short and J 2 bases short, with 11 bases between. The CDR3 length is 15 residues. Germline loops: CDR1 SGDLS, CDR2 YYNGEE.

This clonotype has ten or more counts. The J gene is TRBJ2-2, the V gene TRBV18; no firm D call. The length of the CDR3 is 13 residues. Germline values: CDR1 KGHSH, CDR2 LQKENI. Trimming left V 8 bases short and J 0 bases short, with 7 bases between. The CDR3 loop reads CASSPPNTGELFF. Here the CDR3 DNA reads TGTGCCAGCAGTCCCCCGAACACCGGGGAGCTGTTTTTT.

This clonotype was recorded many times. This rearrangement joins TRBV20-1 to TRBJ1-2, with 9 bases lining up with TRBD1. The CDR3 loop spans 14 amino acids. V shed 7 bases, J shed 4 bases, and the junction held 10 bases outside the gene matches. Germline V gene sequence: CDR1 DFQATT, CDR2 SNEGSKA (reference sequence). DNA for the CDR3: TGCAGTGGGGCAGGACAGGGGATCGGCTATGGCTACACCTTC. This codes for CSGAGQGIGYGYTF.

The chain uses TRBV29-1 and TRBJ1-2, with D perhaps TRBD1 (5 bases). Per the germline V gene, CDR1 is SQVTM and CDR2 is ANQGSEA. The length of the CDR3 is 11 residues. V gave up 5 bases and J gave up 8 bases, with 12 bases separating them. The CDR3 spells CSVFDSYGYTF. The CDR3 bases are TGCAGCGTTTTCGACAGCTACGGCTACACCTTC.

This clonotype has more than one count but fewer than ten. J is TRBJ1-2 and V is TRBV2; 7 bases fit TRBD1. This CDR3 region has 12 residues. V shed 10 bases and J 6 bases; nucleotides not matched to a gene: 8. Germline-derived CDR1 and CDR2 are SNHLY and FYNNEI. CDR3 sequence: CANSGTANGYTF. In DNA, the CDR3 is TGTGCCAACTCCGGGACAGCCAATGGCTACACCTTC.

The rearrangement joins TRBV28 to TRBJ2-1; D is undetermined. V was cut by 5 bases and J by 2 bases, with 16 bases left in between. The germline CDR1 and CDR2 sequences are MDHEN and SYDVKM. The CDR3 consists of 16 residues. This CDR3 reads CASSPPLAAAYNEQFF. CDR3 DNA: TGTGCCAGCAGTCCGCCCCTGGCGGCCGCCTACAATGAGCAGTTCTTC. Full variable domain (rest looked up from reference TRBV28 and TRBJ2-1): DVKVTQSSRYLVKRTGEKVFLECVQDMDHENMFWYRQDPGLGLRLIYFSYDVKMKEKGDIPEGYSVSREKKERFSLILESASTNQTSMYLCASSPPLAAAYNEQFFGPGTRLTVL.